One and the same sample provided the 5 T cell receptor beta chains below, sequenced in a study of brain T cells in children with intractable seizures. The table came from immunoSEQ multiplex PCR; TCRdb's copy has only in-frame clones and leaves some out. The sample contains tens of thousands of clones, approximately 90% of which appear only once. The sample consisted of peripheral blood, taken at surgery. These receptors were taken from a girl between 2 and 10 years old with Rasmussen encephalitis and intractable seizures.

CDR3 region: CASSQEGGPTLYEQYF. The CDR3 bases are TGTGCCAGCAGCCAAGAAGGAGGACCGACCCTCTACGAGCAGTACTTC. The chain links TRBV3-1 (or the pseudogene TRBV3-2) to TRBJ2-7; D perhaps matches TRBD2 (5 bases). Germline-derived CDR1 and CDR2 are LGHDT and YNNKEL (reference sequence). This CDR3 comprises 16 residues. Trimming pared 0 bases from V and 3 bases from J, leaving 15 bases between.

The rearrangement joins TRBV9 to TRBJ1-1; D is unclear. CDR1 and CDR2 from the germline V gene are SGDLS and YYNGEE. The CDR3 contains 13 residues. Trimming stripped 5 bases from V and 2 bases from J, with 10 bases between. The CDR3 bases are TGTGCCAGCAGTGTTATAGGAAACACTGAAGCTTTCTTT. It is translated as CASSVIGNTEAFF.

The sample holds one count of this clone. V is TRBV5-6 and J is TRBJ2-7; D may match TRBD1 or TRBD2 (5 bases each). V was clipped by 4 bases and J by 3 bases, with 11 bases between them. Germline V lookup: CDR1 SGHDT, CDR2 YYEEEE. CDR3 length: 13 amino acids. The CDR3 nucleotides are TGTGCCAGCAGCAAACTAGACAGCTACGAGCAGTACTTC. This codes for CASSKLDSYEQYF.

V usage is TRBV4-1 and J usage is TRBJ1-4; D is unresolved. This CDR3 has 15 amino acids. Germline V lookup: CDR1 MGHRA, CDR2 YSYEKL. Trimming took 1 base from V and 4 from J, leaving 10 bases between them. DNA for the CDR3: TGCGCCAGCAGCCAAGGGTGGACTGGTAATGAAAAACTGTTTTTT. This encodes CASSQGWTGNEKLFF.

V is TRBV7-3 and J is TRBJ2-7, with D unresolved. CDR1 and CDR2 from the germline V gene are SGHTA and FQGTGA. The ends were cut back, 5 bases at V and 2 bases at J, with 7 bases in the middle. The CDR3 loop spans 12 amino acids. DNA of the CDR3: TGTGCCAGCAGCCTGACACCCTACGAGCAGTACTTC. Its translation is CASSLTPYEQYF.